This T cell receptor beta chain was profiled in a study of cytotoxic CD8 clonotypes in ibrutinib-treated CLL. Study at large: By median approximately 63 months, 12 had progressed and around 15 stayed remitted; responses had been 2 complete and about 24 partial.

Depth targeted 1 in 200,000 to 1 in 1 million T cells, averaging roughly 9.3x coverage per clonotype. Using immunoSEQ multiplex PCR, the repertoire was profiled, and TCRdb retains in-frame clones only, with some absent. The sample has thousands of clones, approximately 79% seen once. The CDR3 contains 17 residues. V trimming: 2 bases; J trimming: 1 base; junction bases outside the gene matches: 6. Looked up from germline, CDR1 is SGHTA and CDR2 is FQGNSA. This TCR came from a human donor with chronic lymphocytic leukemia. Sequencing was performed on PBMCs, taken before ibrutinib treatment. The chain links TRBV7-2 to TRBJ2-5; TRBD2 aligns across 11 bases. In DNA form, the CDR3 reads TGTGCCAGCAGCTTAACGCAAGGGACTAGCGGCCAAGAGACCCAGTACTTC. Amino acid sequence: CASSLTQGTSGQETQYF. Combining the CDR3 with reference TRBV7-2 and TRBJ2-5 gives the whole variable domain GAGVSQSPSNKVTEKGKDVELRCDPISGHTALYWYRQSLGQGLEFLIYFQGNSAPDKSGLPSDRFSAERTGGSVSTLTIQRTQQEDSAVYLCASSLTQGTSGQETQYFGPGTRLLVL.